This T cell receptor (beta chain) was identified in a study of cytomegalovirus exposure and HLA in healthy donors. Notes on the study in general: What a later analysis showed was that several of the most significant clusters appeared linked to common viral pathogens. Analyses of presence and absence presupposed an approximately uniform sequencing depth across donors.

The PCR used 60 Vbeta and 13 Jbeta primers. Here immunoSEQ multiplex PCR was the method, and the copy in TCRdb shows in-frame clones only, minus some. The sample includes 200,000 or so clones, roughly 80% seen only once; the top ten take around 6.1%. On this clone itself: Its antigen is currently unknown.

With V trimmed by 0 bases and J by 3 bases, 13 bases remained unmatched. CDR3 length: 18 residues. CDR1 is SGDLS, CDR2 YYNGEE, per germline. The origin of this receptor is a young woman in good health and CMV-seropositive. V gene TRBV9 combines with J gene TRBJ2-7; 9 bases are shared with TRBD2. The sequenced material came from PBMCs. The CDR3 DNA sequence: TGTGCCAGCAGCGTAGAGGGTGTAGGAGCGGGGGGCCTCTACGAGCAGTACTTC. It yields the protein CASSVEGVGAGGLYEQYF.